This T cell receptor (beta chain) comes out of a study of regulatory T cells in long-lasting Graves disease. This clonotype has at least ten counts. Its target is unknown. Notes on the study in general: Newly diagnosed patients shared 1,000 or so public clonotypes; persistent patients shared approximately 2,700.

The TCR beta library used iRepertoire HTBI primers with Arm-PCR amplification of CDR3. Via MiXCR, TCRdb re-called the multiplex PCR reads, giving one row per CDR3 protein. The profile covers hundreds of thousands of distinct CDR3 sequences, with 16% appearing a single time and about 32% taken by the ten largest. Specified time point: newly diagnosed GD, antithyroid drugs for less than 3 months. PBMC-derived RNA was used for the TCR library. This sample was shared with a second study, whose subject was T cells in Graves' hyperthyroidism and ophthalmopathy. As reported in that work: Diagnoses rested on clinical symptoms, serum thyroxine and TRAb, thyroid ultrasound and orbital computed tomography. HTBI primers drove first-round RT-PCR of the TCR CDR3.

The clonotype originates from a man aged 40-50 years with Graves disease. The sequencing here drew on peripheral blood mononuclear cells (PBMCs), taken at new diagnosis, from a patient treated with antithyroid drugs.

Here the CDR3 reads CASSPRAFDTEAFF. In DNA form, the CDR3 reads TGTGCCAGCAGCCCCAGGGCTTTCGACACTGAAGCTTTCTTT. The chain carries TRBV9 and TRBJ1-1; the D gene is possibly TRBD1 (5 bases). The CDR3 contains 14 residues. V was shortened by 4 bases and J by 3 bases, with 13 bases between the two germline ends. Germline CDR1 SGDLS, CDR2 YYNGEE.